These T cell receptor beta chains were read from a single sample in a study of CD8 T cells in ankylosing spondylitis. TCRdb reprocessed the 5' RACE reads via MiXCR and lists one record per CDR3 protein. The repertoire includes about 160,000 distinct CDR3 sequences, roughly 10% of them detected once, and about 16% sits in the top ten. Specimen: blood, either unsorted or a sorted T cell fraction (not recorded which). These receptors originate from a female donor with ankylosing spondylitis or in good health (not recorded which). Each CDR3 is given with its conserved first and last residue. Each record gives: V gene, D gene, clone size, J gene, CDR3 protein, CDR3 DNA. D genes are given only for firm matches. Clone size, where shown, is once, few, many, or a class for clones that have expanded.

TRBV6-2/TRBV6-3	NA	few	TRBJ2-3	CASSFREDVRFRVDTDTQYF	TGTGCCAGCAGCTTCCGGGAAGACGTAAGGTTTCGGGTTGACACAGATACGCAGTATTTT
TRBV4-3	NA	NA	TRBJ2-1	CASSQDGGLGNEQFF	TGCGCCAGCAGCCAAGATGGCGGGTTAGGTAATGAGCAGTTCTTC
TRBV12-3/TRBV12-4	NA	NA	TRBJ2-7	CASGFPREQYF	TGTGCCAGCGGGTTCCCTCGCGAGCAGTACTTC
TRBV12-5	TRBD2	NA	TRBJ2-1	CASGLVRASGDNEQFF	TGTGCTAGTGGTTTGGTACGGGCTAGCGGGGACAATGAGCAGTTCTTC
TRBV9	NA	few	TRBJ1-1	CASSEGGDTEAFF	TGTGCCAGCAGCGAAGGGGGGGACACTGAAGCTTTCTTT
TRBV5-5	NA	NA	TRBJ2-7	CASSPAGTPLVEQYF	TGTGCAAGCAGCCCAGCCGGGACACCCTTAGTAGAGCAGTACTTC
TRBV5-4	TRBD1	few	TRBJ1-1	CASSFGQGKTEAFF	TGTGCCAGCAGCTTTGGACAGGGAAAAACTGAAGCTTTCTTT
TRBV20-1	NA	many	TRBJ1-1	CSATDGGTEAFF	TGCAGTGCTACTGATGGTGGAACTGAAGCTTTCTTT
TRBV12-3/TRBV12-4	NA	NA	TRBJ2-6	CAISLVVEDSSSGANVLTF	TGTGCCATCAGTTTAGTCGTGGAAGATTCGAGCTCTGGGGCCAACGTCCTGACTTTC
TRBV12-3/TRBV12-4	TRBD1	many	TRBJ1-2	CASRLLTGTGANYGYTF	TGTGCCAGCAGATTACTCACCGGGACAGGGGCTAACTATGGCTACACCTTC
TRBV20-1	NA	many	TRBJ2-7	CSAPGTTSTYEQYF	TGCAGTGCACCTGGGACAACAAGTACCTACGAGCAGTACTTC
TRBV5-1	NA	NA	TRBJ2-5	CASSYPLMGAVETQYF	TGCGCCAGCAGCTACCCCCTAATGGGAGCGGTAGAGACCCAGTACTTC
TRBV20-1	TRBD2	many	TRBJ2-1	CSASLGAGGSNEQFF	TGCAGTGCTAGTCTCGGAGCGGGAGGTTCCAATGAGCAGTTCTTC
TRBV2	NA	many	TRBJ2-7	CASSSYEQYF	TGTGCCAGCAGTTCCTACGAGCAGTACTTC
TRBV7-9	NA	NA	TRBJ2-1	CASSRKDRYNEQFF	TGTGCCAGCAGCAGGAAGGACAGATACAATGAGCAGTTCTTC
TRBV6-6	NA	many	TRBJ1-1	CASSYQTVEAFF	TGTGCCAGCAGTTATCAGACTGTTGAAGCTTTCTTT
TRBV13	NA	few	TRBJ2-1	CASSLGRSSNEQFF	TGTGCCAGCAGCTTAGGCCGGTCCTCCAATGAGCAGTTCTTC
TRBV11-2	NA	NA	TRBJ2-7	CASSFKGRVLSDEQYF	TGTGCCAGCAGTTTCAAGGGACGGGTGCTTTCTGACGAGCAGTACTTC
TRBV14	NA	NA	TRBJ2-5	CASNVGVQETQYF	TGTGCCAGCAATGTAGGAGTCCAAGAGACCCAGTACTTC
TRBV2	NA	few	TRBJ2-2	CACTVDGRETTMNTGELFF	TGTGCCTGCACCGTGGATGGCAGGGAAACGACCATGAACACCGGGGAGCTGTTTTTT
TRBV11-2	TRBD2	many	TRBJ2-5	CASRPTSGLQETQYF	TGTGCCAGCAGACCCACTAGCGGTCTCCAAGAGACCCAGTACTTC
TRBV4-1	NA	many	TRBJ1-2	CASSQDREGYGYTF	TGCGCCAGCAGCCAAGACAGGGAAGGGTATGGCTACACCTTC
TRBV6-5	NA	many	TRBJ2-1	CASSLAGDSYNEQFF	TGTGCCAGCAGTTTAGCAGGGGACTCCTACAATGAGCAGTTCTTC
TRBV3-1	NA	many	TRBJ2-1	CASSQDLGTPRRNEQFF	TGTGCCAGCAGCCAAGATCTTGGAACTCCACGCCGGAATGAGCAGTTCTTC
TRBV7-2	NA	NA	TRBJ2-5	CASSLRLMLAETQYF	TGTGCCAGCAGCTTAAGGCTGATGCTGGCGGAGACCCAGTACTTC
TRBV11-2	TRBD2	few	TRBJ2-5	CASSATSALGKETQYF	TGTGCCAGCAGCGCAACTAGCGCCCTCGGAAAAGAGACCCAGTACTTC
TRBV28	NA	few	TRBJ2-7	CASSEYEQYF	TGTGCCAGCTCCGAGTACGAGCAGTACTTC
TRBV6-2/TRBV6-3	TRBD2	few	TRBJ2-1	CASTFSGLAGGDEQFF	TGTGCCAGCACCTTCTCGGGACTAGCGGGAGGGGATGAGCAGTTCTTC
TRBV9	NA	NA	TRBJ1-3	CASTEGVGNTIYF	TGTGCCAGCACCGAAGGGGTCGGAAACACCATATATTTT
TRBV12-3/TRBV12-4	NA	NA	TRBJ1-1	CASSLKASEAFF	TGTGCCAGCAGTTTAAAGGCATCCGAAGCTTTCTTT
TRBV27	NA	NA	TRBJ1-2	CASSLSSREGYTF	TGTGCCAGCAGTTTATCTTCCAGGGAAGGCTACACCTTC
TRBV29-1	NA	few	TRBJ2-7	CSVGGYRRRGNEQYF	TGCAGCGTTGGGGGGTACAGGCGTCGGGGCAACGAGCAGTACTTC
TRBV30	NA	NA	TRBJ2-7	CAWSGIARAYEQYF	TGTGCCTGGAGTGGAATCGCCAGGGCCTACGAGCAGTACTTC
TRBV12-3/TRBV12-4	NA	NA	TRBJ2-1	CASRIDGSSYNEQFF	TGTGCCAGCAGGATCGACGGGAGCTCCTACAATGAGCAGTTCTTC
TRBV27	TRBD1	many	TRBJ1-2	CASSLSPGQHYGYTF	TGTGCCAGCAGTTTATCGCCGGGACAGCACTATGGCTACACCTTC
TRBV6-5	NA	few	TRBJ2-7	CASSYTGSPYEQYF	TGTGCCAGCAGTTACACAGGTTCCCCGTACGAGCAGTACTTC
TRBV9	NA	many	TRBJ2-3	CASSVGTGRGDTQYF	TGTGCCAGCAGCGTAGGAACCGGGCGAGGAGATACGCAGTATTTT
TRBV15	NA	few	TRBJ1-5	CATSRDPPEAVNQPQHF	TGTGCCACCAGCAGAGATCCCCCGGAGGCAGTTAATCAGCCCCAGCATTTT
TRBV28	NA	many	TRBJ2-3	CASGIGGGTDTQYF	TGTGCCAGCGGGATTGGGGGTGGCACAGATACGCAGTATTTT
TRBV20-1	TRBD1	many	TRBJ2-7	CSAITGGSYEQYF	TGCAGTGCCATCACAGGGGGTTCGTACGAGCAGTACTTC
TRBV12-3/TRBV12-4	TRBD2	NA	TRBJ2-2	CASSPGTTGDLFF	TGTGCCAGCAGTCCCGGGACTACAGGAGATCTGTTTTTT
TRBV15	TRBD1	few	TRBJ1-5	CATSRDRGEKAQHF	TGTGCCACCAGCAGGGACAGGGGGGAAAAGGCCCAGCATTTT
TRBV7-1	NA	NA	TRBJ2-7	CASSPGLADEQYF	TGTGCCAGCAGCCCCGGGCTAGCTGACGAGCAGTACTTC
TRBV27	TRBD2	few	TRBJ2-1	CASSSSPGGPNEQFF	TGTGCCAGCAGTTCCTCCCCGGGGGGACCAAATGAGCAGTTCTTC
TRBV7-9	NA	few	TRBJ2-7	CASSFESSEQYF	TGTGCCAGCAGCTTTGAATCCTCGGAGCAGTACTTC
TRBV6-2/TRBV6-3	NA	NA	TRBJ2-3	CASSGPRGPADTQYF	TGTGCCAGCAGTGGTCCCAGGGGACCAGCAGATACGCAGTATTTT
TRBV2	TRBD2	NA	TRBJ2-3	CASMGGRLPPHTQYF	TGTGCCAGCATGGGGGGGAGACTTCCTCCACATACGCAGTATTTT
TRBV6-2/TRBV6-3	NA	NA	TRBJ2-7	CATSPLPAGEQYF	TGTGCCACCTCTCCATTGCCCGCGGGCGAGCAGTACTTC
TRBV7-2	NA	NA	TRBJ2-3	CASSPPGWDGRTDTQYF	TGTGCCAGCAGCCCTCCCGGGTGGGACGGCCGCACAGATACGCAGTATTTT
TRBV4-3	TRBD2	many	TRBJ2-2	CASSQVAGTGELFF	TGCGCCAGCAGCCAGGTAGCGGGCACCGGGGAGCTGTTTTTT
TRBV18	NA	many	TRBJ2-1	CASSPPSGWGDEQFF	TGTGCCAGCTCACCACCGTCGGGATGGGGTGATGAGCAGTTCTTC